Here is one T cell receptor beta chain with its context. Its target is not known. Germline CDR1 is SGHAT and CDR2 is FQNNGV. This CDR3 is 15 amino acids long. The V and J ends lost 5 bases and 7 bases, in that order; junction bases with no gene match: 9. This sample was taken from a study of OX40 agonist ivuxolimab in advanced cancers. Generated by immunoSEQ multiplex PCR, the TCRdb table keeps only in-frame clones and is missing some. This table has about 58,000 clones, 86% appearing once. Findings and limits, study-wide: Among patients with partial responses at 0.1-3.0 mg/kg, clonal expansion was among the lowest.

With baseline, cycle 4 day 1, and cycle 7 day 1 as timepoints, blood was sampled. The source of this sequence is an adult with an advanced solid tumor such as melanoma, head and neck, liver or kidney cancer. J is TRBJ1-5 and V is TRBV11-2, with 9 positions matching TRBD1. Sequencing was performed on CD4+ or CD8+ T cells sorted from blood, taken in a trial of the OX40 agonist ivuxolimab. The CDR3 region is CASSTTGGAAQPQHF. CDR3 in DNA: TGTGCCAGCAGCACAACAGGGGGCGCGGCCCAGCCCCAGCATTTT.